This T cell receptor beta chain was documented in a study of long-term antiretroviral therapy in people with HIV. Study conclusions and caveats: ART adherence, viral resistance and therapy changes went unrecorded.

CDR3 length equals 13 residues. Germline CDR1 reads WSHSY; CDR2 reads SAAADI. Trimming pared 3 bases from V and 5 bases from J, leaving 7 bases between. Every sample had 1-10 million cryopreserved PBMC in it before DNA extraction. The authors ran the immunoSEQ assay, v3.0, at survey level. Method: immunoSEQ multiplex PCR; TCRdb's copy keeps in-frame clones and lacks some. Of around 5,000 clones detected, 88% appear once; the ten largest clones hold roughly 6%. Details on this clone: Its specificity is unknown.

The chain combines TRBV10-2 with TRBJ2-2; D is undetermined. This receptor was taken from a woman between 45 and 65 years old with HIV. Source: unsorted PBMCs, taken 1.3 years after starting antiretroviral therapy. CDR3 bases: TGCGCCAGCAGTGATAGAGGAACCGGGGAGCTGTTTTTT. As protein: CASSDRGTGELFF.